Below are 14 T cell receptor beta chains sequenced from a single sample in a study of blood T cell repertoires in COVID-19. Data came from immunoSEQ multiplex PCR; TCRdb stores just in-frame clones and leaves some out. The table includes 200,000 to 300,000 clones, 80% to 90% detected once. Sequenced sample: peripheral blood. The receptors derive from a man aged 55 to 69 with acute or convalescent COVID-19.

This chain joins TRBV6-5 and TRBJ1-1, with TRBD1 identical over 7 bases. Germline-derived CDR1 and CDR2 are MNHEY and SVGAGI. CDR3 length equals 16 residues. The J segment lost 6 bases and the V segment lost 0 bases, leaving 10 bases of the junction unmatched. In nucleotides, the CDR3 is TGTGCCAGCAGTTACTCCCGGACAGGAGGAGGAGCTGAAGCTTTCTTT. Its protein is CASSYSRTGGGAEAFF.

V gene TRBV19 combines with J gene TRBJ1-1; 7 bases agree with TRBD1. This CDR3 comprises 14 residues. Germline V gene sequence: CDR1 LNHDA, CDR2 SQIVND (reference sequence). V was clipped by 7 bases and J by 1 base; unmatched bases: 6. The CDR3 reads CASTPDRTNTEAFF. CDR3 in DNA: TGTGCCAGTACCCCGGACAGGACGAACACTGAAGCTTTCTTT. Using reference TRBV19 and TRBJ1-1 for the parts outside the CDR3, the full variable domain is DGGITQSPKYLFRKEGQNVTLSCEQNLNHDAMYWYRQDPGQGLRLIYYSQIVNDFQKGDIAEGYSVSREKKESFPLTVTSAQKNPTAFYLCASTPDRTNTEAFFGQGTRLTVV.

This chain's CDR3 is CASSLGAGTTRNTQYF. The CDR3 DNA sequence: TGTGCCAGCAGCTTAGGAGCGGGGACCACCAGGAATACGCAGTATTTT. V gene TRBV7-2 combines with J gene TRBJ2-3, with 7 nucleotides matching TRBD2. Germline V gene data show CDR1 as SGHTA and CDR2 as FQGNSA. This CDR3 has 16 residues. V shed 1 base, J shed 7 bases, and the junction held 11 bases outside the gene matches.

The chain links TRBV6-6 to TRBJ1-1, with 10 bases identical to TRBD1. V was clipped by 2 bases and J by 5 bases; unmatched bases: 5. Per germline, CDR1 MNHNY and CDR2 SVGAGI (reference sequence). This CDR3 comprises 15 residues. The CDR3: CASSYRQGAWTEAFF. DNA for the CDR3: TGTGCCAGCAGTTACCGACAGGGGGCTTGGACTGAAGCTTTCTTT.

This clone was counted between two and nine times. This sequence joins TRBV2 and TRBJ1-2, with D maybe TRBD1 (5 bases). Trimming pared 0 bases from V and 7 bases from J, leaving 12 bases between. The CDR3 extends over 14 amino acids. The germline gives CDR1 SNHLY, CDR2 FYNNEI. This chain's CDR3 is CASSEALRVGGYTF. In DNA, the CDR3 is TGTGCCAGCAGTGAAGCGCTCAGGGTCGGTGGCTACACCTTC.

V and J are TRBV28 and TRBJ2-7; D not resolved. Germline assignment: CDR1 MDHEN and CDR2 SYDVKM. The CDR3 sequence is 16 residues long. Trimming left V 1 base short and J 0 bases short, with 13 bases between. The CDR3 loop is CASSLSRYLSSYEQYF. The CDR3 DNA reads TGTGCCAGCAGTTTATCCCGCTACCTGAGCTCCTACGAGCAGTACTTC.

The chain links TRBV2 to TRBJ1-4; 7 nucleotides match TRBD1. V trimming: 6 bases; J trimming: 5 bases; junction bases outside the gene matches: 9. The CDR3 is made up of 15 amino acids. Germline loops: CDR1 SNHLY, CDR2 FYNNEI. The chain's CDR3 is CASSENRGANEKLFF. The CDR3 DNA reads as TGTGCCAGCAGCGAAAACAGGGGAGCGAATGAAAAACTGTTTTTT.

The chain carries TRBV6-2 or TRBV6-3 and TRBJ2-7, with D possibly being TRBD1 (6 bases). V was cut by 2 bases and J by 5 bases, with 13 bases left in between. Germline CDR1 and CDR2: MNHEY and SVGEGT. This CDR3 comprises 14 residues. The CDR3 spells CASSYRDRLNEQYF. The CDR3 region has the DNA TGTGCCAGCAGTTACCGCGACAGGCTCAACGAGCAGTACTTC.

This clone has just one count. The J gene is TRBJ2-7, the V gene TRBV29-1, with a weak D call TRBD1 (6 bases). Between the trimmed V and J ends, which lost 6 bases and 6 bases, there was a span of 18 bases. The CDR3 is 13 residues long. The germline CDR1 and CDR2 sequences are SQVTM and ANQGSEA. The chain's CDR3 is CSVGQGLNREQYF. The CDR3 nucleotides are TGCAGCGTCGGTCAGGGGCTGAATCGCGAGCAGTACTTC.

The rearrangement links TRBV5-1 to TRBJ1-4; weak D call: TRBD1 (5 bases). Deletions cut 4 bases from V and 7 bases from J, with 14 bases between. CDR1 is SGHRS, CDR2 YFSETQ, per germline. The CDR3 runs 14 residues. The CDR3 nucleotides read TGCGCCAGCAGCCCGGGACGGGGGGGTGAAAAACTGTTTTTT. Translation: CASSPGRGGEKLFF.

The chain combines TRBV10-2 with TRBJ1-2; tentative D call: TRBD1 (5 bases). Trimming stripped 3 bases from V and 7 bases from J, with 12 bases between. The CDR3 has 13 amino acids. Germline V gene data show CDR1 as WSHSY and CDR2 as SAAADI. The CDR3 DNA reads TGCGCCAGCAGTGAACTGCGGCAGGGTGGCTACACCTTC. This sequence encodes CASSELRQGGYTF.

The V gene is TRBV5-1, the J gene TRBJ1-1; D is possibly TRBD1 (6 bases). The germline V and J ends were trimmed by 4 bases and 6 bases, with 13 bases remaining between them. This CDR3 is built from 13 residues. The germline V gene encodes CDR1 SGHRS and CDR2 YFSETQ. CDR3 residues: CASSQTGISEAFF. The CDR3 DNA sequence: TGCGCCAGCAGCCAAACAGGGATATCTGAAGCTTTCTTT.

This chain connects TRBV7-9 to TRBJ1-1; TRBD1 is a possible D gene (5 bases). The germline V gene has CDR1 SEHNR and CDR2 FQNEAQ (reference sequence). Trimming shortened V by 5 bases and J by 3 bases, and 10 bases separated the two germline ends. This CDR3 is built from 13 residues. The CDR3, as DNA: TGTGCCAGCAGCCTCAGGGTAGACACTGAAGCTTTCTTT. This sequence encodes CASSLRVDTEAFF.

This sequence joins TRBV27 and TRBJ1-5; the match to TRBD1 covers 9 bases. V dropped 7 bases and J dropped 6; count of bases not matched to a gene: 13. The length of the CDR3 is 16 residues. CDR1 and CDR2 from the germline V gene are MNHEY and SMNVEV (reference sequence). The CDR3 here is CASTQLGTGKAQPQHF. Here the CDR3 DNA reads TGTGCCAGCACTCAACTCGGGACAGGGAAGGCTCAGCCCCAGCATTTT.